This T cell receptor beta chain was sequenced during a study of cytomegalovirus exposure and HLA in healthy donors. Study-level background: The use of the same platform for the 100 to 150 validation repertoires and the approximately 670 first-cohort repertoires was reported by a later analysis.

Comment on this clone: Its specificity is not known.

Measured with immunoSEQ multiplex PCR; TCRdb has only the in-frame clones, and not every one. Of 70,000 or so clones listed, 94% are singletons. Among the 120 or so subjects of the validation cohort, separate from the approximately 700-subject first cohort, were the donors. Study findings and constraints: Associated with cytomegalovirus, according to the listing, were 150 to 200 TCR beta chains.

Germline trimming cut 2 bases from V and 7 bases from J; bases unmatched to any gene: 13. This CDR3 region has 17 residues. Germline lookup yields CDR1 LGHNA and CDR2 YNFKEQ. The clonotype comes from a woman aged 18-29 years in good health and CMV-seropositive. Sequencing used PBMCs. The chain joins TRBV4-2 to TRBJ2-1, with TRBD2 identical over 8 bases. CDR3 in amino acids: CASSQRERSGGANEQFF. CDR3 in DNA: TGTGCCAGCAGCCAAAGAGAGAGGTCCGGGGGGGCTAATGAGCAGTTCTTC.